This is a list of T cell receptor beta chains from one sample in a study of HIV-infected patients and healthy controls. TCRdb reprocessed the 5' RACE reads via MiXCR and lists one record per CDR3 protein. The table includes some 4,000 distinct CDR3 sequences, about 8.5% detected once. The sample here was blood, taken during antiretroviral therapy. The source is an adult with HIV infection. CDR3s include the opening cysteine and the closing phenylalanine or tryptophan. Fields, in order: clone size, J gene, V gene, D gene, CDR3 protein, CDR3 DNA. The D gene is left open where the match is weak. Size values are once, few and many counts, or a class for expanded clones, and some rows have none.

clone_size: many
j_call: TRBJ1-1
v_call: TRBV7-9
d_call: NA
cdr3_aa: CASSQVGATAFF
cdr3_nt: TGTGCCAGCAGCCAAGTCGGGGCGACGGCTTTCTTT

clone_size: many
j_call: TRBJ2-1
v_call: TRBV5-4
d_call: NA
cdr3_aa: CASSLLGASNEQFF
cdr3_nt: TGTGCCAGCAGCTTGTTGGGCGCCAGCAATGAGCAGTTCTTC

clone_size: few
j_call: TRBJ2-2
v_call: TRBV29-1
d_call: NA
cdr3_aa: CSVELTAKANTGELFF
cdr3_nt: TGCAGCGTTGAGCTTACAGCCAAAGCGAACACCGGGGAGCTGTTTTTT

clone_size: NA
j_call: TRBJ2-3
v_call: TRBV28
d_call: NA
cdr3_aa: CASSSAGGGDTQYF
cdr3_nt: TGTGCCAGCAGTAGTGCAGGGGGAGGAGATACGCAGTATTTT

clone_size: medium-sized
j_call: TRBJ1-5
v_call: TRBV12-5
d_call: NA
cdr3_aa: CASATPQGRNQPQHF
cdr3_nt: TGTGCTAGTGCCACTCCTCAGGGGCGCAATCAGCCCCAGCATTTT

clone_size: medium-sized
j_call: TRBJ2-2
v_call: TRBV24-1
d_call: TRBD2
cdr3_aa: CATSDSGTSGSTGELFF
cdr3_nt: TGTGCCACCAGTGACTCCGGGACTAGCGGGAGCACCGGGGAGCTGTTTTTT

clone_size: medium-sized
j_call: TRBJ2-3
v_call: TRBV5-6
d_call: NA
cdr3_aa: CASSLGGLETSTDTQYF
cdr3_nt: TGTGCCAGCAGCTTGGGCGGATTGGAAACTAGCACAGATACGCAGTATTTT

clone_size: few
j_call: TRBJ2-3
v_call: TRBV11-2
d_call: NA
cdr3_aa: CASSRLTSTDTQYF
cdr3_nt: TGTGCCAGCAGCCGACTAACTAGCACAGATACGCAGTATTTT

clone_size: medium-sized
j_call: TRBJ2-3
v_call: TRBV5-1
d_call: NA
cdr3_aa: CASSIAGVLEADTQYF
cdr3_nt: TGCGCCAGCAGCATCGCAGGGGTCCTTGAGGCAGATACGCAGTATTTT

clone_size: medium-sized
j_call: TRBJ2-1
v_call: TRBV4-2
d_call: TRBD2
cdr3_aa: CASSQDHNLAGDEQFF
cdr3_nt: TGTGCCAGCAGCCAAGACCATAACCTAGCGGGGGATGAGCAGTTCTTC

clone_size: medium-sized
j_call: TRBJ2-3
v_call: TRBV6-5
d_call: TRBD2
cdr3_aa: CASKPGGDTQYF
cdr3_nt: TGTGCCAGCAAGCCCGGGGGGGATACGCAGTATTTT

clone_size: medium-sized
j_call: TRBJ2-3
v_call: TRBV9
d_call: TRBD2
cdr3_aa: CASSVEFGLAGSSQYF
cdr3_nt: TGTGCCAGCAGCGTAGAATTTGGACTAGCGGGTTCGTCGCAGTATTTT

clone_size: medium-sized
j_call: TRBJ2-1
v_call: TRBV4-2
d_call: NA
cdr3_aa: CASSQEGQYNEQFF
cdr3_nt: TGTGCCAGCAGCCAAGAAGGCCAGTACAATGAGCAGTTCTTC

clone_size: medium-sized
j_call: TRBJ2-1
v_call: TRBV18
d_call: NA
cdr3_aa: CASSPRDDEQFF
cdr3_nt: TGTGCCAGCTCACCCAGGGACGATGAGCAGTTCTTC

clone_size: NA
j_call: TRBJ2-1
v_call: TRBV12-3/TRBV12-4
d_call: TRBD1
cdr3_aa: CASSFETGGRQGQFF
cdr3_nt: TGTGCCAGCAGTTTTGAGACAGGGGGTAGGCAAGGGCAGTTCTTC

clone_size: medium-sized
j_call: TRBJ2-5
v_call: TRBV4-2
d_call: TRBD2
cdr3_aa: CASSQYSGETQYF
cdr3_nt: TGTGCCAGCAGCCAGTATAGCGGGGAGACCCAGTACTTC

clone_size: many
j_call: TRBJ2-2
v_call: TRBV20-1
d_call: NA
cdr3_aa: CSARDHASGNTGELFF
cdr3_nt: TGCAGTGCTAGAGATCATGCTAGTGGGAACACCGGGGAGCTGTTTTTT

clone_size: medium-sized
j_call: TRBJ1-1
v_call: TRBV2
d_call: TRBD1
cdr3_aa: CASRRWGQATEAFF
cdr3_nt: TGTGCCAGCAGGCGATGGGGACAGGCCACTGAAGCTTTCTTT

clone_size: many
j_call: TRBJ2-1
v_call: TRBV24-1
d_call: TRBD1
cdr3_aa: CATSDPRGGYSYNEQFF
cdr3_nt: TGTGCCACCAGTGATCCGAGAGGGGGCTACTCCTACAATGAGCAGTTCTTC

clone_size: medium-sized
j_call: TRBJ2-1
v_call: TRBV10-3
d_call: TRBD1
cdr3_aa: CAISAPGQGRYNEQFF
cdr3_nt: TGTGCCATCAGTGCCCCGGGACAGGGACGGTACAATGAGCAGTTCTTC

clone_size: many
j_call: TRBJ1-1
v_call: TRBV12-3/TRBV12-4
d_call: NA
cdr3_aa: CASSLAAGRKAFF
cdr3_nt: TGTGCCAGCAGTTTAGCGGCAGGGAGAAAAGCTTTCTTT

clone_size: many
j_call: TRBJ2-4
v_call: TRBV5-4
d_call: NA
cdr3_aa: CASSLETGPLAKNIQYF
cdr3_nt: TGTGCCAGCAGCTTGGAAACAGGGCCCTTAGCCAAAAACATTCAGTACTTC

clone_size: medium-sized
j_call: TRBJ2-3
v_call: TRBV29-1
d_call: NA
cdr3_aa: CSVDANTDTQYF
cdr3_nt: TGCAGCGTTGATGCGAACACAGATACGCAGTATTTT

clone_size: few
j_call: TRBJ2-1
v_call: TRBV6-6
d_call: NA
cdr3_aa: CASSKEMGPDYNEQFF
cdr3_nt: TGTGCCAGCAGCAAGGAGATGGGACCCGACTACAATGAGCAGTTCTTC

clone_size: many
j_call: TRBJ1-5
v_call: TRBV7-2
d_call: NA
cdr3_aa: CASSSYWGRNQPQHF
cdr3_nt: TGTGCCAGCAGCTCATACTGGGGCCGCAATCAGCCCCAGCATTTT

clone_size: NA
j_call: TRBJ2-5
v_call: TRBV7-6
d_call: TRBD2
cdr3_aa: CARSLDRLRGGRRLKTQYF
cdr3_nt: TGTGCCAGAAGCTTAGACCGTTTGCGCGGGGGAAGGCGTTTGAAGACCCAGTACTTC

clone_size: NA
j_call: TRBJ1-5
v_call: TRBV5-5
d_call: NA
cdr3_aa: CASSLAHEGSNQPEHF
cdr3_nt: TGTGCCAGCAGCTTGGCCCATGAGGGGAGCAATCAGCCCGAGCATTTT

clone_size: NA
j_call: TRBJ1-6
v_call: TRBV19
d_call: TRBD1
cdr3_aa: CASGGQGTSPLHF
cdr3_nt: TGTGCCAGTGGGGGACAGGGGACTTCACCCCTCCACTTT

clone_size: medium-sized
j_call: TRBJ2-1
v_call: TRBV18
d_call: NA
cdr3_aa: CASSPPYQYEVYNEQFF
cdr3_nt: TGTGCCAGCTCACCACCGTATCAATACGAGGTCTACAATGAGCAGTTCTTC

clone_size: medium-sized
j_call: TRBJ2-1
v_call: TRBV4-3
d_call: NA
cdr3_aa: CASAGQMSPYNEQFF
cdr3_nt: TGCGCCAGCGCGGGACAGATGTCTCCCTACAATGAGCAGTTCTTC

clone_size: medium-sized
j_call: TRBJ2-5
v_call: TRBV9
d_call: NA
cdr3_aa: CASSVASQNCQETQYF
cdr3_nt: TGTGCCAGCAGCGTAGCTAGCCAGAACTGCCAAGAGACCCAGTACTTC

clone_size: medium-sized
j_call: TRBJ2-1
v_call: TRBV3-1
d_call: NA
cdr3_aa: CASSQASSYNEQFF
cdr3_nt: TGTGCCAGCAGCCAGGCTAGCAGCTACAATGAGCAGTTCTTC

clone_size: medium-sized
j_call: TRBJ2-1
v_call: TRBV12-3/TRBV12-4
d_call: NA
cdr3_aa: CASSFGLYSHNEQFF
cdr3_nt: TGTGCCAGCAGTTTCGGCCTTTATAGCCACAATGAGCAGTTCTTC

clone_size: medium-sized
j_call: TRBJ1-5
v_call: TRBV12-3/TRBV12-4
d_call: NA
cdr3_aa: CASSPGVEGNQPQHF
cdr3_nt: TGTGCCAGCAGCCCCGGGGTAGAGGGCAATCAGCCCCAGCATTTT

clone_size: few
j_call: TRBJ2-1
v_call: TRBV7-6
d_call: NA
cdr3_aa: CASSLLHTGPYNEQFF
cdr3_nt: TGTGCCAGCAGCTTACTCCATACAGGTCCCTACAATGAGCAGTTCTTC

clone_size: medium-sized
j_call: TRBJ2-2
v_call: TRBV9
d_call: NA
cdr3_aa: CASSVGGGPGELFF
cdr3_nt: TGTGCCAGCAGCGTAGGGGGGGGGCCTGGGGAGCTGTTTTTT

clone_size: few
j_call: TRBJ1-2
v_call: TRBV21-1
d_call: NA
cdr3_aa: CASSGRTASNYGYTF
cdr3_nt: TGTGCCAGCAGCGGGAGGACAGCAAGCAACTATGGCTACACCTTC